One and the same sample provided the 23 T cell receptor beta chains below, sequenced in a study of a mutant IDH1 vaccine in newly diagnosed glioma. Some clones are missing from TCRdb's copy, which holds only in-frame ones; the method was immunoSEQ multiplex PCR. This sample has about 64,000 clones; around 84% occur once, and the top ten carry approximately 9.1%. Their antigens remain unidentified. Time point indicated: week 11, during vaccination. Doses consisted of 300 ug of mutant IDH1 20-mer peptide each, paired with topical imiquimod. The specimen comprised PBMCs, sampled from a glioma patient whose treatment included an IDH1 peptide vaccine. The receptor set was obtained from a woman aged 50 to 65 with glioma.

This clone has more than one count but fewer than ten. The rearrangement joins TRBV5-1 to TRBJ2-2, with D maybe TRBD2 (6 bases). Germline V gives CDR1 SGHRS, CDR2 YFSETQ. The CDR3 spans 15 residues. V lost 5 bases to trimming and J lost 2 bases, with 13 bases between them. The chain's CDR3 is CASRPPGVNTGELFF. The DNA of the CDR3 is TGCGCCAGCAGGCCCCCGGGGGTCAACACCGGGGAGCTGTTTTTT.

This clone was observed a handful of times. The genes are TRBV7-9 and TRBJ1-1; D is unclear. The CDR3 length is 13 residues. Trimming shortened V by 3 bases and J by 1 base, and 6 bases separated the two germline ends. From germline, CDR1 is SEHNR and CDR2 FQNEAQ (reference sequence). The DNA for the CDR3 is TGTGCCAGCAGCTTCAATGGGAACACTGAAGCTTTCTTT. Its translation is CASSFNGNTEAFF.

The chain employs TRBV19 and TRBJ2-2, with 11 bases that match TRBD1. After removal of 7 bases from V and 6 bases from J, the junction contained 7 bases not matched to a gene. CDR1 is LNHDA, CDR2 SQIVND, per germline (reference sequence). This CDR3 contains 15 residues. DNA for the CDR3: TGTGCCAGTATCGGGACAGGGGGAGTTTCCGGGGAGCTGTTTTTT. Translating it yields CASIGTGGVSGELFF.

This clone was counted a few times. The J gene is TRBJ1-3, the V gene TRBV30, with 7 positions matching TRBD1. Germline V CDR1 and CDR2: GTSNPN, SVGIG (reference sequence). The CDR3 sequence is 12 residues long. In DNA, the CDR3 is TGTGTCAAGGGGGCCTCTGGAAACACCATATATTTT. It specifies CVKGASGNTIYF.

V usage is TRBV30 and J usage is TRBJ2-3; D ambiguous. The CDR3 covers 12 residues. Germline V lookup: CDR1 GTSNPN, CDR2 SVGIG (reference sequence). With 1 base removed from V and 6 bases from J, the gap between germline ends came to 8 bases. The CDR3, as DNA: TGTGCCTGGAGTGACCGGGCTGATACGCAGTATTTT. This translates into CAWSDRADTQYF.

This chain links TRBV6-1 with TRBJ2-1; D gene uncertain. The CDR3 has 12 amino acids. Germline V gives CDR1 MNHNS, CDR2 SASEGT. Trimming shortened V by 10 bases and J by 8 bases, and 15 bases separated the two germline ends. The CDR3 DNA reads as TGTGCCACACGACCGACGGGTTATGAGCAGTTCTTC. Its translation: CATRPTGYEQFF.

The V and J genes are TRBV7-3 and TRBJ2-3, with D unresolved. The V gene's germline CDR1 is SGHTA and CDR2 FQGTGA. The CDR3 contains 16 residues. The V gene lost 1 base and the J gene lost 0 bases, with 11 bases spanning the gap. The CDR3 sequence: CASSLRGDSSTDTQYF. In DNA form, the CDR3 reads TGTGCCAGCAGCTTAAGGGGTGATTCTAGCACAGATACGCAGTATTTT.

This clone showed up just a few times. This chain connects TRBV27 to TRBJ1-6; D ambiguous. Trimming cost V 3 bases and J 10 bases, with 13 bases left between them. The CDR3 spans 14 residues. The germline V gene encodes CDR1 MNHEY and CDR2 SMNVEV (reference sequence). Written as DNA, the CDR3 is TGTGCCAGCAGTTTGTTGGAGGTGCGATCACCCCTCCACTTT. It translates to CASSLLEVRSPLHF.

The genes are TRBV4-2 and TRBJ2-2, with 11 bases fitting TRBD2. Losses at the gene ends were 0 bases for V and 5 bases for J; bases not matched to a gene: 14. The germline V gene has CDR1 LGHNA and CDR2 YNFKEQ. This CDR3 comprises 20 residues. The CDR3 sequence: CASSQDAWVGTSGGTGELFF. The CDR3 nucleotides are TGTGCCAGCAGCCAAGATGCTTGGGTAGGGACTAGCGGAGGAACCGGGGAGCTGTTTTTT.

This chain links TRBV28 with TRBJ2-7; D tentatively fits TRBD1 or TRBD2 (5 bases each). This CDR3 region has 13 residues. In germline, CDR1 is MDHEN, CDR2 SYDVKM. Trimming took off 7 bases at V and 3 bases at J, with 13 bases between the two ends. The CDR3 DNA sequence: TGTGCCAGCAAGTCTGGGGGTAACTACGAGCAGTACTTC. Translation gives CASKSGGNYEQYF. Full variable domain (remainder filled in from reference TRBV28 and TRBJ2-7): DVKVTQSSRYLVKRTGEKVFLECVQDMDHENMFWYRQDPGLGLRLIYFSYDVKMKEKGDIPEGYSVSREKKERFSLILESASTNQTSMYLCASKSGGNYEQYFGPGTRLTVT.

The rearrangement links TRBV13 to TRBJ1-6; TRBD1 matches at 7 bases. V dropped 3 bases and J dropped 7; count of bases not matched to a gene: 6. Germline assignment: CDR1 PRHDT and CDR2 FYEKMQ (reference sequence). CDR3 length equals 15 residues. The CDR3 loop is CASSFRQGGNSPLHF. The CDR3 nucleotides read TGTGCCAGCAGCTTCAGACAGGGTGGGAATTCACCCCTCCACTTT.

The sample holds a few counts of this clone. J is TRBJ1-1 and V is TRBV10-1; D ambiguous. In germline, CDR1 is WNHNN, CDR2 SYGVQD (reference sequence). This CDR3 comprises 13 residues. Trimming took off 1 base at V and 5 bases at J, with 8 bases between the two ends. The CDR3 DNA reads TGCGCCAGCAGTGAGTACACGGATACTGAAGCTTTCTTT. It translates to CASSEYTDTEAFF.

The chain employs TRBV7-3 and TRBJ1-2; no firm D call. V lost 5 bases, J lost 3 bases, and 16 bases lay in between. Per the germline V gene, CDR1 is SGHTA and CDR2 is FQGTGA. This CDR3 has 15 residues. The CDR3 sequence is CASSPREVSHYGYTF. The CDR3 DNA reads TGTGCCAGCAGCCCAAGGGAGGTCTCGCACTATGGCTACACCTTC.

J is TRBJ1-2 and V is TRBV6-5; D is unresolved. Germline assignment: CDR1 MNHEY and CDR2 SVGAGI. Trimming shortened V by 3 bases and J by 5 bases, and 13 bases separated the two germline ends. There are 14 residues in the CDR3. The CDR3 protein is CASSYSDGIYGYTF. The CDR3 DNA sequence: TGTGCCAGCAGTTATAGCGACGGAATTTATGGCTACACCTTC.

The rearrangement links TRBV14 to TRBJ2-1; a possible D gene is TRBD2 (6 bases). The CDR3 runs to 18 residues. Germline CDR1 is SGHDN and CDR2 is FVKESK. Trimming took off 1 base at V and 8 bases at J, with 24 bases between the two ends. CDR3 in DNA: TGTGCCAGCAGCCAAGTCGGAGGGATGGGGGTAACATTCGATGAGCAGTTCTTC. Translation: CASSQVGGMGVTFDEQFF.

V gene TRBV5-4 combines with J gene TRBJ2-1, with TRBD2 identical over 9 bases. The CDR3 sequence is 15 residues long. Trimming took 2 bases from V and 3 from J; bases not matched to a gene: 3. Germline V gene lookup returns CDR1 SGHNT and CDR2 YYREEE (reference sequence). The chain's CDR3 is CASSFGGGDYNEQFF. Written as DNA, the CDR3 is TGTGCCAGCAGCTTTGGCGGGGGGGACTACAATGAGCAGTTCTTC.

V usage is TRBV5-1 and J usage is TRBJ1-1; 7 bases fit TRBD1. J was trimmed by 3 bases and V by 4 bases; bases with no gene match: 6. Germline-derived CDR1 and CDR2 are SGHRS and YFSETQ. CDR3 size: 14 residues. The CDR3 DNA is TGCGCCAGCAGCCCGGACAGGAAGGACACTGAAGCTTTCTTT. It is translated as CASSPDRKDTEAFF.

The V call is TRBV4-1, the J call TRBJ1-6, with 12 nucleotides matching TRBD1. V gave up 3 bases and J gave up 12 bases; unmatched junction bases: 12. Germline V gene data show CDR1 as MGHRA and CDR2 as YSYEKL. The CDR3 totals 17 residues. In nucleotides, the CDR3 is TGCGCCAGCAGCCAGGACTTGGGACAGGGGGCGTCAAGACCCCTCCACTTT. It codes for CASSQDLGQGASRPLHF.

The chain has TRBV13 and TRBJ2-3, with 8 bases lining up with TRBD2. V shed 4 bases, J shed 8 bases, and the junction held 8 bases outside the gene matches. The CDR3 sequence is 14 residues long. The germline V gene has CDR1 PRHDT and CDR2 FYEKMQ (reference sequence). The CDR3 bases are TGTGCCAGCAGCTCCCGGGGGGGCCGGGGTACGCAGTATTTT. It is translated as CASSSRGGRGTQYF.

The chain links TRBV7-2 to TRBJ1-1; weak D call: TRBD1 (5 bases). CDR1 is SGHTA, CDR2 FQGNSA, per germline. The CDR3 totals 15 residues. Between the trimmed V and J ends, which lost 4 bases and 4 bases, there was a span of 16 bases. The CDR3 bases are TGTGCCAGCAGCTCCTTTGGGGGGGGTGGCACTGAAGCTTTCTTT. This encodes CASSSFGGGGTEAFF.

J is TRBJ1-2 and V is TRBV6-5; TRBD1 agrees at 7 bases. Germline V gene lookup returns CDR1 MNHEY and CDR2 SVGAGI. CDR3 length: 14 amino acids. The J segment lost 8 bases and the V segment lost 0 bases, leaving 6 bases of the junction unmatched. The CDR3 loop reads CASSYSGGAKGYTF. CDR3 nucleotides: TGTGCCAGCAGTTACTCAGGGGGCGCGAAGGGCTACACCTTC.

This clone was counted between two and nine times. V usage is TRBV12-5 and J usage is TRBJ2-7, with 8 nucleotides matching TRBD1. This CDR3 has 13 amino acids. Per germline, CDR1 LGHNT and CDR2 FRNRAP. Germline trimming cut 1 base from V and 6 bases from J; bases unmatched to any gene: 2. CDR3 DNA: TGTGCTAGTGGTTTGGCAGGGGGCGGCGAGCAGTACTTC. Its protein is CASGLAGGGEQYF.

V gene TRBV4-3 combines with J gene TRBJ2-7; D is possibly TRBD2 (6 bases). CDR3 length: 15 residues. Germline CDR1 reads LGHNA; CDR2 reads YSLEER. The V and J ends lost 4 bases and 7 bases respectively, with 20 bases between them. DNA of the CDR3: TGCGCCAGCAGCCCCAGCAAAGCGGGTTCCGGGGAGCAGTACTTC. Translating gives CASSPSKAGSGEQYF.